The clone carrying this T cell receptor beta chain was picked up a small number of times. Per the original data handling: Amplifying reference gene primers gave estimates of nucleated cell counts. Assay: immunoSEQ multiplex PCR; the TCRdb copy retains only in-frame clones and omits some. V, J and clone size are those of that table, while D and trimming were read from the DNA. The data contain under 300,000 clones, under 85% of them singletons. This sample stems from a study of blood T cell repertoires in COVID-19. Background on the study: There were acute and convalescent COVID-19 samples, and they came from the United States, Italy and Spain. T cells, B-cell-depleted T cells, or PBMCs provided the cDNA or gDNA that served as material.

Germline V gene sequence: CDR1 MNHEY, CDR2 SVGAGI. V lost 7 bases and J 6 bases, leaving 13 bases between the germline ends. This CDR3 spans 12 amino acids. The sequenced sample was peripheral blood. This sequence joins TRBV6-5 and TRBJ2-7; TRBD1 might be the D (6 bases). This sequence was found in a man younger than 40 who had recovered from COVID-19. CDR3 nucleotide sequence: TGTGCCAGCATCAGGGGAAGGGTCGAGCAGTACTTC. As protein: CASIRGRVEQYF.